The next 31 T cell receptor beta chains were all read from a single sample in a study of cytomegalovirus exposure and HLA in healthy donors. Both 60 Vbeta primers and 13 Jbeta primers went into the PCR. The table came from immunoSEQ multiplex PCR; TCRdb's copy has only in-frame clones and leaves some out. The data show 90,000 to 120,000 clones, roughly four fifths seen once. The sequenced material came from PBMCs. The receptors come from a young man in good health and CMV-seronegative.

The table lists this clone with a few counts. The rearrangement uses TRBV4-2 and TRBJ1-1; a possible D gene is TRBD1 (6 bases). Germline lookup yields CDR1 LGHNA and CDR2 YNFKEQ. This CDR3 is built from 15 residues. V lost 4 bases and J lost 4, with 16 bases in between. In DNA, the CDR3 is TGTGCCAGCAGCCCGACAGGAGAGGATAGCACTGAAGCTTTCTTT. Its translation: CASSPTGEDSTEAFF.

This sequence joins TRBV7-2 and TRBJ2-7, with TRBD2 matching over 7 bases. CDR3 length: 15 residues. Germline V lookup: CDR1 SGHTA, CDR2 FQGNSA. J lost 3 bases, V lost 5 bases, and 10 bases had no gene match. CDR3 residues: CASSRVGGGVYEQYF. The CDR3 region has the DNA TGTGCCAGCAGCAGGGTCGGGGGAGGGGTCTACGAGCAGTACTTC.

As for this clone: Germline and junction disagree at one end, which may indicate a read error. CDR3 region: CASSLAGTSEKLFF. The CDR3 DNA is TGTGCCAGCAGCTTAGCGGGGACTAGTGAAAAACTGTTTTTT. The gene calls are TRBV7-9 and TRBJ1-4; maybe TRBD1 (5 bases). The V gene's germline CDR1 is SEHNR and CDR2 FQNEAQ (reference sequence). The length of the CDR3 is 14 residues.

The rearrangement uses TRBV5-4 and TRBJ1-2, with 7 bases that match TRBD1. J was trimmed by 2 bases and V by 9 bases; bases with no gene match: 4. Germline-derived CDR1 and CDR2 are SGHNT and YYREEE (reference sequence). This CDR3 has 12 residues. In DNA, the CDR3 is TGTGCCACCAAACAGGGGAACTATGGCTACACCTTC. As protein: CATKQGNYGYTF.

A remark on this clone: This CDR3 is also generated by other DNA sequences in the sample. The V call is TRBV16, the J call TRBJ1-5, with 7 bases lining up with TRBD1. Germline values: CDR1 KGHSY, CDR2 FQNENV. This CDR3 spans 13 amino acids. V dropped 3 bases and J dropped 6; count of bases not matched to a gene: 2. The CDR3 DNA sequence: TGTGCCAGCAGCCACGGGACAGCTCAGCCCCAGCATTTT. It specifies CASSHGTAQPQHF.

This clone was seen more than once but under ten times. The gene calls are TRBV7-2 and TRBJ2-5, with a tentative D call TRBD1 (7 bases). The germline V gene encodes CDR1 SGHTA and CDR2 FQGNSA. V gave up 1 base and J gave up 7 bases, with 13 bases separating them. The CDR3 sequence is 14 residues long. The CDR3 protein is CASSLGRQGGTQYF. CDR3 DNA sequence: TGTGCCAGCAGCTTAGGTCGGCAGGGGGGGACCCAGTACTTC.

The chain links TRBV7-3 to TRBJ2-1, with 9 bases aligning to TRBD1. Germline lookup yields CDR1 SGHTA and CDR2 FQGTGA. J lost 5 bases, V lost 2 bases, and 7 bases had no gene match. CDR3 size: 16 residues. CDR3 protein: CASSLRPGDRDNEQFF. CDR3 in DNA: TGTGCCAGCAGCTTACGACCCGGGGACAGGGACAATGAGCAGTTCTTC.

J is TRBJ1-2 and V is TRBV4-3; a possible D gene is TRBD1 (5 bases). The CDR3 sequence is 16 residues long. V was pared by 0 bases and J by 6 bases, with 17 bases between. From germline, CDR1 is LGHNA and CDR2 YSLEER. The CDR3 is CASSQDRSWQGNGYTF. CDR3 DNA: TGCGCCAGCAGCCAAGATCGTTCGTGGCAGGGAAATGGCTACACCTTC.

The chain combines TRBV7-2 with TRBJ1-1; 7 nucleotides line up with TRBD1. The CDR3 extends over 15 amino acids. J gave up 1 base and V 5 bases, and 7 bases lay outside the gene matches. CDR1 and CDR2 (germline): SGHTA, FQGNSA. Here the CDR3 DNA reads TGTGCCAGCAGCCCAGTGGGGACAGCGAACACTGAAGCTTTCTTT. Protein product: CASSPVGTANTEAFF.

The V gene is TRBV5-4, the J gene TRBJ2-1; the match to TRBD1 covers 9 bases. The V gene's germline CDR1 is SGHNT and CDR2 YYREEE (reference sequence). J gave up 8 bases and V 4 bases, and 4 bases lay outside the gene matches. This CDR3 spans 13 amino acids. The CDR3 here is CASSPGQGYEQFF. The CDR3 region has the DNA TGTGCCAGCAGCCCGGGACAGGGTTATGAGCAGTTCTTC.

V gene TRBV4-2 combines with J gene TRBJ2-7, with TRBD2 matching 8 bases. V lost 3 bases to trimming and J lost 2 bases; unmatched junction nucleotides: 0. Looked up from germline, CDR1 is LGHNA and CDR2 is YNFKEQ. This CDR3 is built from 13 residues. In DNA form, the CDR3 reads TGTGCCAGCAGCCAGGGACTAGCCTACGAGCAGTACTTC. Translating it yields CASSQGLAYEQYF.

This clone was picked up a small number of times. The chain links TRBV5-1 to TRBJ1-1, with D perhaps matching TRBD1 (5 bases). V was trimmed by 0 bases and J by 1 base, leaving 7 bases between them. Germline V CDR1 and CDR2: SGHRS, YFSETQ. The CDR3 runs to 14 residues. CDR3: CASSLGQWNTEAFF. In nucleotides, the CDR3 is TGCGCCAGCAGCTTGGGACAGTGGAACACTGAAGCTTTCTTT.

The chain employs TRBV7-9 and TRBJ1-2; 7 nucleotides match TRBD1. Trimming at V came to 5 bases and at J to 1 base, leaving 4 bases not matched to a gene. The CDR3 has 14 amino acids. Germline V CDR1 and CDR2: SEHNR, FQNEAQ (reference sequence). The CDR3 DNA follows: TGTGCCAGCAGCCGGGACAGTCTTAACTATGGCTACACCTTC. It encodes CASSRDSLNYGYTF.

The chain couples TRBV4-2 to TRBJ2-5, with TRBD2 matching over 9 bases. Germline V gene data show CDR1 as LGHNA and CDR2 as YNFKEQ. J was trimmed by 1 base and V by 1 base; bases with no gene match: 4. There are 16 residues in the CDR3. The DNA of the CDR3 is TGTGCCAGCAGCCAAGGGCTAGCGGGGACCCAAGAGACCCAGTACTTC. Translation gives CASSQGLAGTQETQYF.

The chain combines TRBV7-9 with TRBJ1-5; TRBD1 matches at 9 bases. Losses at the gene ends were 4 bases for V and 5 bases for J; bases not matched to a gene: 9. Germline assignment: CDR1 SEHNR and CDR2 FQNEAQ (reference sequence). This CDR3 contains 16 residues. CDR3 sequence: CASSSNGQGFDQPQHF. In DNA form, the CDR3 reads TGTGCCAGCAGCTCTAACGGACAGGGGTTCGATCAGCCCCAGCATTTT.

The J gene is TRBJ2-3, the V gene TRBV11-3, with D perhaps matching TRBD2 (5 bases). Germline CDR1 reads SGHNT; CDR2 reads YENEEA. The CDR3 totals 13 residues. Trimming shortened V by 0 bases and J by 7 bases, and 8 bases separated the two germline ends. CDR3 in amino acids: CASSLDRGNTQYF. CDR3 coding DNA: TGTGCCAGCAGCTTAGATCGGGGTAATACGCAGTATTTT.

The rearrangement uses TRBV7-7 and TRBJ2-3; D ambiguous. This CDR3 contains 13 residues. Trimming removed 3 bases at V and 5 bases at J, with 9 bases between. Germline V CDR1 and CDR2: SSHAT, FNYEAQ (reference sequence). The CDR3 coding sequence is TGTGCCAGCAGCTTCGGAGTGGGAGATACGCAGTATTTT. Protein: CASSFGVGDTQYF. Looking up the rest from reference TRBV7-7 and TRBJ2-3 gives the full variable domain: GAGVSQSPRYKVTKRGQDVTLRCDPISSHATLYWYQQALGQGPEFLTYFNYEAQPDKSGLPSDRFSAERPEGSISTLTIQRTEQRDSAMYRCASSFGVGDTQYFGPGTRLTVL.

The CDR3 DNA reads TGTGCCAGCAGTTTGGTCAGGGGCTGGGACACCGGGGAGCTGTTTTTT. This translates into CASSLVRGWDTGELFF. The rearrangement joins TRBV28 to TRBJ2-2; D possibly corresponds to TRBD1 (6 bases). The CDR3 runs 16 residues. Germline-derived CDR1 and CDR2 are MDHEN and SYDVKM. With 3 bases removed from V and 3 bases from J, the gap between germline ends came to 14 bases.

This clone was seen only once. The gene calls are TRBV6-4 and TRBJ2-1; the D gene is possibly TRBD1 (6 bases). V shed 0 bases and J shed 9 bases, with 9 bases lying between them. The CDR3 spans 13 residues. CDR1 is MRHNA and CDR2 is SNTAGT in the germline V gene. This CDR3 is CASSDSRDTEQFF. The CDR3 DNA follows: TGTGCCAGCAGTGACTCTCGGGACACTGAGCAGTTCTTC.

The V call is TRBV19, the J call TRBJ1-2, with D possibly being TRBD1 (5 bases). Germline V lookup: CDR1 LNHDA, CDR2 SQIVND (reference sequence). V was pared by 6 bases and J by 6 bases, with 17 bases between. The CDR3 is 14 residues long. The CDR3 DNA sequence: TGTGCCAGTAGGAGAGCGGGGGAAATGGATGGCTACACCTTC. Encoded protein: CASRRAGEMDGYTF.

V gene TRBV6-6 combines with J gene TRBJ2-1; possibly TRBD1 for D (6 bases). Germline CDR1 MNHNY, CDR2 SVGAGI (reference sequence). This CDR3 comprises 14 residues. V was cut by 7 bases and J by 7 bases, with 17 bases left in between. CDR3 region: CASTPLGGKNEQFF. The CDR3 coding sequence is TGTGCCAGCACCCCGCTAGGGGGTAAGAATGAGCAGTTCTTC.

This clone was recorded a few times. V gene TRBV6-5 combines with J gene TRBJ2-3; 7 nucleotides agree with TRBD1. This CDR3 has 12 amino acids. From germline, CDR1 is MNHEY and CDR2 SVGAGI. V was pared by 5 bases and J by 6 bases, with 2 bases of the junction left unmatched. CDR3 sequence reads: CASSTGVDTQYF. CDR3 coding DNA: TGTGCCAGCAGTACAGGGGTGGATACGCAGTATTTT.

V is TRBV5-1 and J is TRBJ2-2, with D perhaps TRBD1 (5 bases). There are 14 residues in the CDR3. Trimming removed 6 bases at V and 2 bases at J, with 11 bases between. Germline-derived CDR1 and CDR2 are SGHRS and YFSETQ. CDR3 region: CASKQGPNTGELFF. The CDR3 bases are TGCGCCAGCAAGCAGGGCCCTAACACCGGGGAGCTGTTTTTT.

This sequence joins TRBV7-2 and TRBJ2-5; 10 positions match TRBD1. This CDR3 region has 17 residues. The V gene's germline CDR1 is SGHTA and CDR2 FQGNSA. The J segment lost 2 bases and the V segment lost 4 bases, leaving 10 bases of the junction unmatched. The CDR3 reads CASSWLGDRGLQETQYF. The CDR3 DNA sequence: TGTGCCAGCAGCTGGCTCGGGGACAGGGGTCTGCAAGAGACCCAGTACTTC. The whole variable domain, remainder taken from reference TRBV7-2 and TRBJ2-5, is GAGVSQSPSNKVTEKGKDVELRCDPISGHTALYWYRQSLGQGLEFLIYFQGNSAPDKSGLPSDRFSAERTGGSVSTLTIQRTQQEDSAVYLCASSWLGDRGLQETQYFGPGTRLLVL.

As concerns this clone: The same CDR3 can be traced to other DNA sequences in this sample. This sequence joins TRBV5-1 and TRBJ1-4, with D maybe TRBD1 (6 bases). There are 14 residues in the CDR3. V was clipped by 3 bases and J by 3 bases, with 9 bases between them. CDR1 SGHRS and CDR2 YFSETQ come from the germline V gene. The chain's CDR3 is CASSSGQSNEKLFF. CDR3 DNA sequence: TGCGCCAGCAGCTCAGGACAGTCTAATGAAAAACTGTTTTTT.

The V and J genes are TRBV28 and TRBJ1-6, with D perhaps TRBD1 (6 bases). Germline CDR1 reads MDHEN; CDR2 reads SYDVKM. This CDR3 region has 14 residues. V lost 8 bases to trimming and J lost 5 bases, with 13 bases between them. The CDR3 protein is CASCRDNNNSPLHF. The DNA for the CDR3 is TGTGCCAGCTGCCGGGACAATAATAATTCACCCCTCCACTTT.

V is TRBV6-1 and J is TRBJ1-5; perhaps TRBD1 as D (5 bases). V was pared by 6 bases and J by 4 bases, with 16 bases between. This CDR3 comprises 15 residues. Germline V gene data show CDR1 as MNHNS and CDR2 as SASEGT. The CDR3 protein is CASRDQGGLNQPQHF. In DNA, the CDR3 is TGTGCCAGCAGGGACCAGGGAGGGCTAAATCAGCCCCAGCATTTT.

CDR3 region: CASSFLSQETQYF. The CDR3 DNA reads as TGTGCCAGCAGCTTTCTTTCCCAAGAGACCCAGTACTTC. The rearrangement joins TRBV5-8 to TRBJ2-5; D is uncertain. CDR3 length equals 13 residues. The germline V gene has CDR1 SGHTS and CDR2 YDEGEE. V lost 2 bases and J lost 1, with 6 bases in between.

V usage is TRBV7-9 and J usage is TRBJ1-2; D remains ambiguous. The CDR3 has 15 amino acids. Germline V gene data show CDR1 as SEHNR and CDR2 as FQNEAQ (reference sequence). The V and J ends lost 3 bases and 3 bases respectively, with 14 bases between them. CDR3 in DNA: TGTGCCAGCAGCTTGACGGAGGCGTGGGACTATGGCTACACCTTC. It yields the protein CASSLTEAWDYGYTF.

This clone was seen more than once but under ten times. V is TRBV7-9 and J is TRBJ2-7; 8 bases match TRBD1. Losses at the gene ends were 1 base for V and 3 bases for J; bases not matched to a gene: 5. From germline, CDR1 is SEHNR and CDR2 FQNEAQ (reference sequence). This CDR3 is built from 15 residues. As DNA, the CDR3 is TGTGCCAGCAGCTTAGAAGGGACAGGCCTCTACGAGCAGTACTTC. It yields the protein CASSLEGTGLYEQYF.

Note on this clone: The germline gene is not matched at one end of the junction; a read error may be the cause. This sequence joins TRBV6-6 and TRBJ1-2; a weak D match, TRBD1 (6 bases). Germline CDR1 MNHNY, CDR2 SVGAGI (reference sequence). This CDR3 is 13 amino acids long. CDR3 nucleotide sequence: TGTGCCAGCAGTAATGCAGGGGTATATGGCTACCCCTTC. It encodes CASSNAGVYGYPF.